A selection of T cell receptor beta chains follows, all from one sample in a study of Ad26.COV2.S vaccination and SARS-CoV-2 variants. Sequenced by immunoSEQ multiplex PCR; TCRdb stores in-frame clones only, minus some. The profile shows around 450,000 clones, about 90% of them singletons. The sample consisted of peripheral blood, taken in a trial of Ad26.COV2.S vaccine versus placebo. The receptors were sampled from a person aged 18 to 65 who received the Ad26.COV2.S COVID-19 vaccine or a placebo. Each CDR3 is given with its conserved first and last residue. The D gene is left open where the match is weak. Clone size is shown for a subset of rows, as once, few, many or a class of expanded clone.

j_call d_call clone_size v_call cdr3_nt cdr3_aa
TRBJ2-3 TRBD2 NA TRBV5-4 TGTGCCAGCAGCTTGGGACTAGCGGGAGGCACAGATACGCAGTATTTT CASSLGLAGGTDTQYF
TRBJ2-7 TRBD1 NA TRBV9 TGTGCCAGCAGCGTCAACAGCGGACAGGCCCACGAGCAGTACTTC CASSVNSGQAHEQYF
TRBJ2-7 NA NA TRBV24-1 TGTGCCACCAGTGAGGGACACGGGGGGTCCTACGAGCAGTACTTC CATSEGHGGSYEQYF
TRBJ2-7 TRBD2 NA TRBV3-1/TRBV3-2 TGTGCCAGCAGCCAGGGACTAGCGGGTCCCTACGAGCAGTACTTC CASSQGLAGPYEQYF
TRBJ2-7 NA once TRBV5-1 TGCGCCAGCAGCTTGGGCGGCGGGCGGAATATTCTCGAGCAGTACTTC CASSLGGGRNILEQYF
TRBJ2-3 NA NA TRBV7-2 TGTGCCAGCAGCTTAAACGGACAGTTCACAGATACGCAGTATTTT CASSLNGQFTDTQYF
TRBJ2-1 TRBD2 once TRBV5-1 TGCGCCAGCAGCCCATTAGCGGGGGAGCAGTTCTTC CASSPLAGEQFF
TRBJ2-1 TRBD2 NA TRBV30 TGTGCCTGGAGGGTAGCGGGAGTTGAGCAGTTCTTC CAWRVAGVEQFF
TRBJ2-1 NA NA TRBV11-2 TGTGCCAGCAGCTTACAAGACAGCTTTGGAGAGCAGTTCTTC CASSLQDSFGEQFF
TRBJ1-2 NA NA TRBV6-2/TRBV6-3 TGTGCCAGCAGTGCCGGATTGTATGGCTACACCTTC CASSAGLYGYTF
TRBJ2-5 NA NA TRBV19 TGTGCCAGTAGTCGCCGTAAAGAGACCCAGTACTTC CASSRRKETQYF
TRBJ1-1 NA once TRBV25-1 TGTGCCAGCAGTGATTGGGGGAGTGAAGCTTTCTTT CASSDWGSEAFF
TRBJ2-1 TRBD1 NA TRBV18 TGTGCCAGCTCACCCGGGGACAGGGAACAAATTAGCTCCTACAATGAGCAGTTCTTC CASSPGDREQISSYNEQFF
TRBJ2-1 NA NA TRBV12-5 TGTGCTAGTGCCGAGACGCCAATGGGGAGTAATGAGCAGTTCTTC CASAETPMGSNEQFF
TRBJ2-7 NA NA TRBV11-2 TGTGCCAGCAGCTTTTCGGAAACTTTTGAGCAGTACTTC CASSFSETFEQYF
TRBJ2-5 NA NA TRBV7-9 TGTGCCAGCAGCTTAGTGGGGGAGACCCAGTACTTC CASSLVGETQYF
TRBJ1-4 NA NA TRBV28 TGTGCCAGCAGTTTACTTACAACTAATGAAAAACTGTTTTTT CASSLLTTNEKLFF
TRBJ1-3 NA NA TRBV7-6 TGTGCCAGCAGCTTAGGCCAACTATCTGGAAACACCATATATTTT CASSLGQLSGNTIYF
TRBJ2-5 NA NA TRBV30 TGTGCCTGGAGTGTACCCCCAGTACAAGAGACCCAGTACTTC CAWSVPPVQETQYF
TRBJ2-3 NA NA TRBV6-5 TGTGCCACCCAACGAGGCCTCAGCACAGATACGCAGTATTTT CATQRGLSTDTQYF
TRBJ1-2 NA once TRBV28 TGTGCCAGCAGTCAGGGAGGATATGGCTACACCTTC CASSQGGYGYTF
TRBJ1-1 NA NA TRBV19 TGTGCCAGTAGTACCCAGGGCAGGAGCACTGAAGCTTTCTTT CASSTQGRSTEAFF
TRBJ2-3 TRBD1 NA TRBV11-1 TGTGCCAGCAGCTTGGACAGGGGTAACACAGATACGCAGTATTTT CASSLDRGNTDTQYF
TRBJ1-5 TRBD1 NA TRBV5-6 TGTGCCAGCAGCTTGTGGACAGGGCTCGGTAGCAATCAGCCCCAGCATTTT CASSLWTGLGSNQPQHF
TRBJ2-6 NA NA TRBV3-1/TRBV3-2 TGTGCCAGCAGCCTGCCGGCGGGGGCCAACGTCCTGACTTTC CASSLPAGANVLTF
TRBJ2-7 NA once TRBV4-2 TGTGCCAGCAGCCCGGGGGATATCTACGAGCAGTACTTC CASSPGDIYEQYF
TRBJ2-6 TRBD2 NA TRBV19 TGTGCCAGTAGTAGGGGGGGACGGTACAGTGGGGCCAACGTCCTGACTTTC CASSRGGRYSGANVLTF
TRBJ2-1 NA once TRBV28 TGTGCCAGCAGTTTAAGGTTAGGAATGATCTTC CASSLRLGMIF
TRBJ2-3 NA NA TRBV24-1 TGTGCCACCAGTGATTACACAGATACGCAGTATTTT CATSDYTDTQYF
TRBJ1-4 NA once TRBV7-6 TGTGCCAGCAGAGGGAGGGATAATGAAAAACTGTTTTTT CASRGRDNEKLFF
TRBJ2-2 NA NA TRBV19 TGTGCCAGTAGTATCTACAGGCCCGGGACAACACGTCCCGGGGAGCTGTTTTTT CASSIYRPGTTRPGELFF
TRBJ2-7 NA few TRBV7-9 TGTGCCAGCAGCTCCGGGGACATTTCCTACGAGCAGTACTTC CASSSGDISYEQYF
TRBJ1-3 TRBD1 few TRBV10-3 TGTGCCATCAGCCCGAAGACAGGGGGCTCTGGAAACACCATATATTTT CAISPKTGGSGNTIYF
TRBJ2-7 TRBD2 NA TRBV2 TGTGCCAGCAGTGAAGGACTAGCGGGAGCCTACGAGCAGTACTTC CASSEGLAGAYEQYF
TRBJ2-5 TRBD2 NA TRBV7-2 TGTGCCAGCAGACTAGCGGGAGGTGCTCAAGAGACCCAGTACTTC CASRLAGGAQETQYF
TRBJ2-1 TRBD2 NA TRBV14 TGTGCCAGCAGCCAAGGTCGGGGGGTCGAAGCGGGAGGGCTCTACAATGAGCAGTTCTTC CASSQGRGVEAGGLYNEQFF
TRBJ2-5 TRBD2 NA TRBV11-2 TGTGCCAGCAGCGCCAGTAGAGGGACTAGGGGGGAGACCCAGTACTTC CASSASRGTRGETQYF
TRBJ2-3 TRBD2 NA TRBV7-2 TGTGCCAGCAGTCGTTGGACTAGCGGGGACACAGATACGCAGTATTTT CASSRWTSGDTDTQYF
TRBJ2-3 NA once TRBV7-9 TGTGCCAGCAGCCCCCCCGAACTAGGTTTGACAGATACGCAGTATTTT CASSPPELGLTDTQYF
TRBJ1-2 NA once TRBV6-4 TGTGCCAGCACCCAACAAAAAGCTAACTATGGCTACACCTTC CASTQQKANYGYTF
TRBJ1-4 NA NA TRBV4-1 TGCGCCAGCAGCCCCTATATGACACCCTTGGACAGCTTTAATGAAAAACTGTTTTTT CASSPYMTPLDSFNEKLFF
TRBJ2-7 NA NA TRBV7-9 TGTGCCAGCAGCTTAGCGACAACCCTCTACGAGCAGTACTTC CASSLATTLYEQYF
TRBJ2-3 NA once TRBV11-3 TGTGCCAGCAGCTTAGTTGGGGGCACAGATACGCAGTATTTT CASSLVGGTDTQYF
TRBJ1-4 NA NA TRBV13 TGTGCCAGCAGCTCCCCCGGGGGGCGAGAAAAACTGTTTTTT CASSSPGGREKLFF
TRBJ2-7 NA NA TRBV28 TGTGCCAGCAGTTTCAAGTCCTCCTACGAGCAGTACTTC CASSFKSSYEQYF
TRBJ2-5 TRBD2 NA TRBV7-8 TGTGCCAGCAGCCAATCCCTAGCGGGGCTACAAGAGACCCAGTACTTC CASSQSLAGLQETQYF
TRBJ2-1 NA NA TRBV29-1 TGCAGCGCTCGGACTGGCTTTAGGTATGAGCAGTTCTTC CSARTGFRYEQFF
TRBJ2-5 TRBD2 NA TRBV7-9 TGTGCCAGCAGTTCCAGCCCTAGCGGGGAGACCCAGTACTTC CASSSSPSGETQYF
TRBJ1-6 NA NA TRBV9 TGTGCCAGCAGCGCAGGGGTTGCGAATTCACCCCTCCACTTT CASSAGVANSPLHF
TRBJ2-7 NA NA TRBV16 TGTGCCAGCAGCCAATCTGGGGACGAGCAGTACTTC CASSQSGDEQYF
TRBJ2-5 NA NA TRBV28 TGTGCCAGCAGGGAAGGGGTCCTCCTGAAGACCCAGTACTTC CASREGVLLKTQYF
TRBJ2-7 NA NA TRBV2 TGTGCCAGCACCCTAGTAGTAGCGAAGTACGAGCAGTACTTC CASTLVVAKYEQYF
TRBJ2-5 TRBD2 NA TRBV19 TGTGCCAGTAGTATGACTAGCGGTTACCAAGAGACCCAGTACTTC CASSMTSGYQETQYF
TRBJ2-1 TRBD2 NA TRBV6-5 TGTGCCAGCAGCGACCCGACTAGCGGCAATGAGCAGTTCTTC CASSDPTSGNEQFF